This is a list of T cell receptor beta chains from one sample in a study of CD8 T cells in Susac syndrome. TCRdb re-called the immunoSEQ multiplex PCR reads through MiXCR, storing one row per CDR3 protein. Of 27,000 or so distinct CDR3 sequences detected, 94% appear once; the ten largest clones hold about 0.26%. Sequenced input: CD8+ T cells from PBMCs. The receptors come from a human donor in good health. CDR3s include the opening cysteine and the closing phenylalanine or tryptophan.

TRBV9 CASGDTQYF
TRBV10-3 CAISQTESPLHF
TRBV5-8 CASSLGLAGGLNTGELFF
TRBV6-5 CASRYQAEEPFNTEAFF
TRBV7-6 CASSLALGISGANVLTF
TRBV5-6 CASSYTGLGTEAFF
TRBV7-2 CASISGGDLNTQYF
TRBV13 CASSLEGAPGTEAFF
TRBV7-9 CASSSDSGNTIYF
TRBV4-1 CASSIPGGEQFF
TRBV4-3 CASSHTAGDTQYF
TRBV6-1 CASSPTGPSYEQYF
TRBV4-3 CASSQRTGRELEAFF
TRBV6-5 CASSSKGQVKETQYF
TRBV7-8 CASSWGWGRLYNEQFF
TRBV5-6 CASSFDRGDTEAFF
TRBV7-9 CASSPSGASPNYGYTF
TRBV6-2/TRBV6-3 CASTFGLPTGEKLFF
TRBV5-6 CASSLARAPNQPQHF
TRBV6-2/TRBV6-3 CASSLAADYNEQFF
TRBV10-2 CASSEWVETQYF
TRBV12-3/TRBV12-4 CASSLSVEQYF
TRBV7-2 CASSPVKTEAFF
TRBV12-3/TRBV12-4 CASSFDEQFF
TRBV7-9 CASSLEGREAFF
TRBV7-9 CASSNYDRGYEQYF
TRBV6-5 CASSLQDTYNEQFF
TRBV2 CASSFGTTDTQYF
TRBV6-5 CASSYSKGARQPQHF
TRBV12-3/TRBV12-4 CASRGDRGSYNEQFF
TRBV7-6 CASTPTSGQETQYF
TRBV6-2/TRBV6-3 CASSYPGTPFAYEQYF
TRBV19 CASSTDVEETQYF
TRBV29-1 CSVTESYEQYF
TRBV5-1 CASSLDWGTVAGYTF
TRBV6-2/TRBV6-3 CASSYSLEKEQPQHF
TRBV27 CASRVYGAGQETQYF
TRBV6-2/TRBV6-3 CASSYSGGTQETQYF
TRBV5-1 CASSLALEDNYGYTF
TRBV5-1 CASSLGNGDTEAFF
TRBV2 CTTGTSGGHEQYF
TRBV14 CASSQDGASDTQYF
TRBV5-1 CASSPGQGKVYEQYF
TRBV9 CASSEGVGYNEQFF
TRBV29-1 CSVDGLLAPDTQYF
TRBV6-2/TRBV6-3 CASSYTGQGTEAFF
TRBV29-1 CSVAQTGGNTIYF
TRBV7-9 CASSLDQYEQYF
TRBV2 CASSESDRYRNNEQFF
TRBV6-2/TRBV6-3 CASSYGGGLSGEFF
TRBV7-9 CASSLVGVTGAYEQYF
TRBV6-2/TRBV6-3 CASSPRIAGFDSSYEQYF
TRBV5-6 CASSLIETTWTGELFF